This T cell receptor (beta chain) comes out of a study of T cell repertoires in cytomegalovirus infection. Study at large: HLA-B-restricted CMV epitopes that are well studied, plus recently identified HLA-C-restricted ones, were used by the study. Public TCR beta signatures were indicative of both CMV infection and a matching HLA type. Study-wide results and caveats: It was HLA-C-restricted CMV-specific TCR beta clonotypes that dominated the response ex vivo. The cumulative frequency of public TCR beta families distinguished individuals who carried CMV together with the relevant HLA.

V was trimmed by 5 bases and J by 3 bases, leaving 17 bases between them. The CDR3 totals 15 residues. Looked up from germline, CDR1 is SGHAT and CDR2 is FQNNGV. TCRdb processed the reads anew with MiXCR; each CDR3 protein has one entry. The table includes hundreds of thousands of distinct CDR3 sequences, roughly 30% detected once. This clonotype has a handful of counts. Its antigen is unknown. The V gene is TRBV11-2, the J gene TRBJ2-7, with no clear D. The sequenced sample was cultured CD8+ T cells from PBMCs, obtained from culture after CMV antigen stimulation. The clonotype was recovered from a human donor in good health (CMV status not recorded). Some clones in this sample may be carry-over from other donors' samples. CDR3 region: CASSVGSSYGYEQYV. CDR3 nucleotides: TGTGCCAGCAGCGTCGGGTCGAGTTACGGCTACGAGCAGTACGTC.